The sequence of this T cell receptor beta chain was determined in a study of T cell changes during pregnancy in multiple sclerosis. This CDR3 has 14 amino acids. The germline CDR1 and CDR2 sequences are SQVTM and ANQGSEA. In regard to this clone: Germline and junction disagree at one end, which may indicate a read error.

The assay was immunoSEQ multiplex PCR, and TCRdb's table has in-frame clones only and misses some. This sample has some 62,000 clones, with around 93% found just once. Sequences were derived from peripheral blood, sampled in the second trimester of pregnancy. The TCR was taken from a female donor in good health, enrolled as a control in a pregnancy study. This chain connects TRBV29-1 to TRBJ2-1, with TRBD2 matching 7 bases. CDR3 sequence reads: CSVVGLAEYTEQFF. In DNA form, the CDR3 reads TGCAGCGTTGTGGGGCTAGCGGAGTACACTGAGCAGTTCTTC.